This T cell receptor (beta chain) was sequenced in a study of T cells in Graves' hyperthyroidism and ophthalmopathy. Findings and caveats of the study: Most clonotypes expanded in thyroid above 0.001 were likewise present in blood. Ophthalmopathy stood apart from stable hyperthyroidism in a 13 V-J model. Ophthalmopathy got predicted by the model a median roughly 6.1 months before its onset.

TCR beta CDR3 region amplification was performed from RNA transcripts. The study used the HTBI primer set for a first-round RT-PCR of the TCR CDR3. TCRdb called the multiplex PCR reads again in MiXCR, with one record for every CDR3 protein. The table shows about 610,000 distinct CDR3 sequences, with approximately 14% occurring only once. The PBMCs had their origin in 10 ml of fresh peripheral blood. This CDR3 region has 15 residues. Germline V gene lookup returns CDR1 SGHVS and CDR2 FQNEAQ. V dropped 4 bases and J dropped 4; count of bases not matched to a gene: 8. With respect to this clonotype: Its specificity is not known.

The receptor was isolated from a woman aged 40 to 49 with Graves' ophthalmopathy. V usage is TRBV7-8 and J usage is TRBJ2-5, with 8 bases that match TRBD2. Sample: blood. The CDR3 reads CASSSREGLRETQYF. CDR3 nucleotide sequence: TGTGCCAGCAGCTCACGGGAGGGCCTTAGAGAGACCCAGTACTTC.